The 20 T cell receptor beta chains below all came from one sample that was sequenced in a study of T cell responses to AZD1222 COVID-19 vaccine. Profiled with immunoSEQ multiplex PCR; TCRdb holds only in-frame clones, not every one. The data contain tens of thousands of clones, over 75% of them singletons. The starting material was peripheral blood, obtained on day 0 of AZD1222 vaccination. These receptors were taken from an adult in good health.

The chain uses TRBV28 and TRBJ1-5; D call uncertain. This CDR3 is built from 14 residues. Germline V CDR1 and CDR2: MDHEN, SYDVKM. V lost 3 bases and J 0 bases, leaving 6 bases between the germline ends. In nucleotides, the CDR3 is TGTGCCAGCAGTTTGCGGCTTAGCAATCAGCCCCAGCATTTT. Its protein product is CASSLRLSNQPQHF.

The table lists this clone with a count of one. The chain joins TRBV27 to TRBJ2-7; D is uncertain. CDR3 length equals 15 residues. Per germline, CDR1 MNHEY and CDR2 SMNVEV (reference sequence). V was trimmed by 2 bases and J by 3 bases, leaving 14 bases between them. CDR3 DNA sequence: TGTGCCAGCAGTTTAGCGGCCTATGGGGTCTACGAGCAGTACTTC. It yields the protein CASSLAAYGVYEQYF.

The chain couples TRBV6-2 or TRBV6-3 to TRBJ2-1, with D hard to call. V gave up 2 bases and J gave up 7 bases, with 9 bases separating them. The germline V gene encodes CDR1 MNHEY and CDR2 SVGEGT. The CDR3 sequence is 13 residues long. The CDR3 DNA reads as TGTGCCAGCAGTTACCCGGATCCAAATGAGCAGTTCTTC. Protein sequence: CASSYPDPNEQFF.

The chain joins TRBV28 to TRBJ2-7; D remains ambiguous. The CDR3 spans 12 residues. Trimming stripped 7 bases from V and 5 bases from J, with 12 bases between. The germline CDR1 and CDR2 sequences are MDHEN and SYDVKM. CDR3: CASNYWANEQYF. In DNA, the CDR3 is TGTGCCAGCAATTATTGGGCGAACGAGCAGTACTTC.

This chain uses TRBV9 with TRBJ2-1; 8 bases align to TRBD2. The CDR3 length is 12 residues. Germline V CDR1 and CDR2: SGDLS, YYNGEE. The ends lost 5 bases at V and 9 bases at J; junction bases unmatched: 4. The CDR3 reads CASSTGGSEQFF. The DNA for the CDR3 is TGTGCCAGCAGTACGGGGGGGAGTGAGCAGTTCTTC.

The rearrangement links TRBV21-1 to TRBJ2-7; no DNA check was done on the table's D call, TRBD2. TRBV21-1 has pseudogene status. The CDR3 extends over 17 amino acids. CDR3 sequence reads: CASSKVGQVAGVYEQYF. In nucleotides, the CDR3 is TGTGCCAGCAGCAAAGTGGGCCAGGTGGCGGGAGTCTACGAGCAGTACTTC.

V usage is TRBV28 and J usage is TRBJ2-7, with a tentative D call TRBD2 (6 bases). The CDR3 loop spans 15 amino acids. Germline assignment: CDR1 MDHEN and CDR2 SYDVKM. V was pared by 8 bases and J by 5 bases, with 22 bases between. CDR3: CASASLSGSKHEQYF. The CDR3 nucleotides read TGTGCCAGCGCCAGTTTATCCGGGAGTAAGCACGAGCAGTACTTC.

This clone showed up just a few times. The gene calls are TRBV18 and TRBJ2-2; 9 bases are shared with TRBD1. Germline CDR1 reads KGHSH; CDR2 reads LQKENI. Unmatched junction bases numbered 7, after V lost 3 bases and J lost 5 bases. CDR3 length: 16 residues. Written as DNA, the CDR3 is TGTGCCAGCTCACCCAGGACAGGGGCTATGACCGGGGAGCTGTTTTTT. Amino acids: CASSPRTGAMTGELFF.

The rearrangement joins TRBV19 to TRBJ1-2; D gene ambiguous. The CDR3 length is 14 residues. The V gene's germline CDR1 is LNHDA and CDR2 SQIVND (reference sequence). V shed 3 bases and J shed 5 bases, with 13 bases lying between them. The CDR3 loop is CASSIMTTQYGYTF. The DNA for the CDR3 is TGTGCCAGTAGTATTATGACGACCCAGTATGGCTACACCTTC.

There are a few counts of this clone. The identical CDR3 is also encoded by other nucleotide sequences in the sample. The chain links TRBV5-1 to TRBJ1-1; a weak D match, TRBD1 (6 bases). The V gene lost 0 bases and the J gene lost 5 bases, with 11 bases spanning the gap. The germline gives CDR1 SGHRS, CDR2 YFSETQ. CDR3 length equals 14 residues. The CDR3 reads CASSLEQGRTEAFF. The CDR3 nucleotides are TGCGCCAGCAGCTTGGAACAGGGTAGGACTGAAGCTTTCTTT.

The rearrangement links TRBV7-9 to TRBJ1-3; D remains ambiguous. V was shortened by 6 bases and J by 0 bases, with 15 bases between the two germline ends. CDR1 is SEHNR and CDR2 is FQNEAQ in the germline V gene (reference sequence). This CDR3 has 16 amino acids. For the CDR3, the DNA is TGTGCCAGCAGACAGAAACCGCGGATCTCTGGAAACACCATATATTTT. It encodes CASRQKPRISGNTIYF.

The rearrangement uses TRBV9 and TRBJ2-5; a weak D match, TRBD2 (5 bases). CDR1 and CDR2 (germline): SGDLS, YYNGEE. Trimming pared 0 bases from V and 3 bases from J, leaving 9 bases between. This CDR3 is built from 14 residues. The CDR3 DNA reads as TGTGCCAGCAGCGTAGGAACTAGTGAAGAGACCCAGTACTTC. It is translated as CASSVGTSEETQYF.

The genes are TRBV11-2 and TRBJ2-5; tentatively, D is TRBD1 or TRBD2 (5 bases each). CDR3 size: 14 residues. The V end lost 6 bases, the J end lost 5 bases, and 16 bases lay between the germline ends. Germline V gene sequence: CDR1 SGHAT, CDR2 FQNNGV. This CDR3 is CASSSGAGGETQYF. The DNA for the CDR3 is TGTGCCAGCAGTTCCGGGGCCGGTGGGGAGACCCAGTACTTC.

This clone has a single count. The V call is TRBV28, the J call TRBJ2-7; D perhaps matches TRBD2 (5 bases). Trimming left V 2 bases short and J 0 bases short, with 11 bases between. Germline CDR1 is MDHEN and CDR2 is SYDVKM. The CDR3 has 15 residues. CDR3 DNA sequence: TGTGCCAGCAGTTTAGGTGACTATAGCTCCTACGAGCAGTACTTC. This sequence encodes CASSLGDYSSYEQYF.

The chain has TRBV29-1 and TRBJ1-1, with 8 bases matching TRBD1. The germline V gene has CDR1 SQVTM and CDR2 ANQGSEA. Losses at the gene ends were 4 bases for V and 6 bases for J; bases not matched to a gene: 4. The CDR3 spans 12 residues. In DNA form, the CDR3 reads TGCAGCGTTGGGACAGGGTCGGCTGAAGCTTTCTTT. It encodes CSVGTGSAEAFF.

The chain couples TRBV6-6 to TRBJ1-1; 11 nucleotides match TRBD1. Germline V gene data show CDR1 as MNHNY and CDR2 as SVGAGI (reference sequence). CDR3 length equals 14 residues. V gave up 2 bases and J gave up 7 bases; unmatched junction bases: 3. CDR3 amino acids: CASSYGTGGIEAFF. CDR3 sequence (DNA): TGTGCCAGCAGTTACGGGACAGGGGGTATTGAAGCTTTCTTT.

In its sample, this clone was seen a few times. This sequence joins TRBV7-6 and TRBJ1-6; D is undetermined. V was cut by 1 base and J by 1 base, with 5 bases left in between. The CDR3 runs to 15 residues. Germline CDR1 and CDR2: SGHVS and FNYEAQ. CDR3 sequence: CASSLGGSYNSPLHF. Here the CDR3 DNA reads TGTGCCAGCAGCTTAGGAGGGTCCTATAATTCACCCCTCCACTTT.

The J gene is TRBJ1-1, the V gene TRBV6-5; no clear D gene. The V end lost 6 bases, the J end lost 8 bases, and 16 bases lay between the germline ends. CDR3 length: 13 amino acids. Germline-derived CDR1 and CDR2 are MNHEY and SVGAGI. The CDR3 reads CASSDLPPAEAFF. CDR3 DNA: TGTGCCAGCAGCGACCTTCCCCCGGCCGAAGCTTTCTTT.

The genes are TRBV5-1 and TRBJ2-7, with 13 bases aligning to TRBD2. The V segment lost 3 bases and the J segment 6 bases; nucleotides outside the gene matches: 3. The CDR3 has 14 amino acids. CDR1 and CDR2 from the germline V gene are SGHRS and YFSETQ. The CDR3 here is CASSSWTSGGEQYF. In DNA form, the CDR3 reads TGCGCCAGCAGCTCGTGGACTAGCGGGGGCGAGCAGTACTTC.

The rearrangement joins TRBV11-1 to TRBJ1-2, with D possibly TRBD1 on 5 matching bases. The CDR3 runs 15 residues. Germline assignment: CDR1 SGHAT and CDR2 FQDESV (reference sequence). V lost 1 base and J 2 bases, leaving 11 bases between the germline ends. CDR3 amino acids: CASSLGRQGNYGYTF. DNA of the CDR3: TGTGCCAGCAGCTTAGGTCGGCAGGGAAACTATGGCTACACCTTC.